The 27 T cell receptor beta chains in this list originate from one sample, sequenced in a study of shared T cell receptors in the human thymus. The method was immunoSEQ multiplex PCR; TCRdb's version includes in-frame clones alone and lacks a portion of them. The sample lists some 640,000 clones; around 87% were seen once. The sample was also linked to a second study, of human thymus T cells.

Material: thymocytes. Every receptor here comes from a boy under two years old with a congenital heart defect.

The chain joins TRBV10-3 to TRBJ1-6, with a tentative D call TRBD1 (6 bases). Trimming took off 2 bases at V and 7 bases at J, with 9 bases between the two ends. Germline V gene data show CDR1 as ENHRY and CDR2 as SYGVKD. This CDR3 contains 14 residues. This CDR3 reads CAISEMRGNSPLHF. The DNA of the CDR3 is TGTGCCATCAGTGAGATGAGGGGGAATTCACCCCTCCACTTT.

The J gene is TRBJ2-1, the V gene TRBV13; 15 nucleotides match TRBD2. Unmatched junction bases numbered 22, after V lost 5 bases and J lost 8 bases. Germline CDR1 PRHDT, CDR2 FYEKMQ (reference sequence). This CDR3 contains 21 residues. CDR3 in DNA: TGTGCCAGCAGCCGAGCACATACCGGGACTAGCGGGGGGCAACGTGTCTATGAGCAGTTCTTC. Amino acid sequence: CASSRAHTGTSGGQRVYEQFF.

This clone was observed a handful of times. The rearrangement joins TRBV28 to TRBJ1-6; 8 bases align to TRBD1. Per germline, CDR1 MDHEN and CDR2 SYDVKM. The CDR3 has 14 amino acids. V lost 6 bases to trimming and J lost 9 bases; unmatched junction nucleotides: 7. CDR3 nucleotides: TGTGCCAGCAGGACGGACAGGGCGGGTTCACCCCTCCACTTT. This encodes CASRTDRAGSPLHF.

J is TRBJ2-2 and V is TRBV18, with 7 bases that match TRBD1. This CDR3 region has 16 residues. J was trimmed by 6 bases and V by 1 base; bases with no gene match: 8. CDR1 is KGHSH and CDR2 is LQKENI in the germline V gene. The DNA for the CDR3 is TGTGCCAGCTCACCACTGACAGGGAGATTTCCCGGGGAGCTGTTTTTT. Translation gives CASSPLTGRFPGELFF.

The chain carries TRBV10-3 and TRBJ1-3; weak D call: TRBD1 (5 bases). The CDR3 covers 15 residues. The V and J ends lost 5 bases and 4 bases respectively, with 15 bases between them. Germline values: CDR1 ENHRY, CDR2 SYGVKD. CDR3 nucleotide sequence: TGTGCCATCAGTCGAGCCGTTACAGGAGGAAACACCATATATTTT. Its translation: CAISRAVTGGNTIYF.

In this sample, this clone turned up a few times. CDR3 coding DNA: TGTGCCAGCAGCTTACGTCGAGAGACCCAGTACTTC. Its protein product is CASSLRRETQYF. The V call is TRBV7-6, the J call TRBJ2-5, with D hard to call. Trimming shortened V by 2 bases and J by 4 bases, and 5 bases separated the two germline ends. Germline loops: CDR1 SGHVS, CDR2 FNYEAQ. This CDR3 has 12 residues. The entire variable domain, with the rest obtained from reference TRBV7-6 and TRBJ2-5, is as follows: GAGVSQSPRYKVTKRGQDVALRCDPISGHVSLYWYRQALGQGPEFLTYFNYEAQQDKSGLPNDRFSAERPEGSISTLTIQRTEQRDSAMYRCASSLRRETQYFGPGTRLLVL.

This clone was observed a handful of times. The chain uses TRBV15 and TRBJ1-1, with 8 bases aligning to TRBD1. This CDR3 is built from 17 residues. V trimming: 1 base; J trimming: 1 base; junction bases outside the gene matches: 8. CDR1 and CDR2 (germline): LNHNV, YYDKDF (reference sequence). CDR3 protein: CATSRGPGGAWNTEAFF. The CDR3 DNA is TGTGCCACCAGCAGAGGCCCAGGGGGCGCGTGGAACACTGAAGCTTTCTTT.

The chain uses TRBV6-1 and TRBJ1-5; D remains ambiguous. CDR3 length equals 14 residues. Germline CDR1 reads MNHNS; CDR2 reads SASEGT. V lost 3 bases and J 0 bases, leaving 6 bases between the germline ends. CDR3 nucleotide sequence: TGTGCCAGCAGTGATGGGCATAGCAATCAGCCCCAGCATTTT. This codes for CASSDGHSNQPQHF.

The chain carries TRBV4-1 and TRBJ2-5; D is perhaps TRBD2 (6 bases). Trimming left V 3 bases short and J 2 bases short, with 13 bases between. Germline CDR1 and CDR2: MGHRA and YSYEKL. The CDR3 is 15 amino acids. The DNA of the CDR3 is TGCGCCAGCAGCCAGCCGGGGGTAGGACAAGAGACCCAGTACTTC. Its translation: CASSQPGVGQETQYF.

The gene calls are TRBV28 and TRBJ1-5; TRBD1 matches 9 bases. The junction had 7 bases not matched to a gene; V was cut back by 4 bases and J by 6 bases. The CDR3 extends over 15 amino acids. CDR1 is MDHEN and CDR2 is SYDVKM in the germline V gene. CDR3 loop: CASSSSDRGFQPQHF. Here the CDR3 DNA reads TGTGCCAGCAGTTCCTCGGACAGGGGATTTCAGCCCCAGCATTTT.

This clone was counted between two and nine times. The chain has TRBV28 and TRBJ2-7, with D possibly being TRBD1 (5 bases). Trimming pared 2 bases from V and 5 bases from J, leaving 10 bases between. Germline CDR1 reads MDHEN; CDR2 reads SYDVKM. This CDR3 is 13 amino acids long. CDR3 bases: TGTGCCAGCAGTTTAAGACAGCACGACGAGCAGTACTTC. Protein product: CASSLRQHDEQYF.

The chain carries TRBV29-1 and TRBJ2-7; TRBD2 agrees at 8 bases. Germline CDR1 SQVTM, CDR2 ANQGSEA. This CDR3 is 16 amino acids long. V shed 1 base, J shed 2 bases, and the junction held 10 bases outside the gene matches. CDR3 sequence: CSVEARREGSAYEQYF. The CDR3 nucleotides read TGCAGCGTTGAAGCGCGCCGGGAGGGGTCAGCCTACGAGCAGTACTTC.

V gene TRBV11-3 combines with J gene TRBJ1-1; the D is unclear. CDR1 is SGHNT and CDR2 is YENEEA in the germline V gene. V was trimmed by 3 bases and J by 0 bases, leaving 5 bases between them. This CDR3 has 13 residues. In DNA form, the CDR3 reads TGTGCCAGCAGCTTCGGTTTGAACACTGAAGCTTTCTTT. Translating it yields CASSFGLNTEAFF.

CDR3 sequence: CASSSKQGQETQYF. In DNA form, the CDR3 reads TGTGCCAGCAGCTCGAAACAGGGGCAAGAGACCCAGTACTTC. This sequence joins TRBV9 and TRBJ2-5; 7 nucleotides align to TRBD1. J lost 2 bases, V lost 4 bases, and 5 bases had no gene match. The CDR3 is 14 amino acids. Per the germline V gene, CDR1 is SGDLS and CDR2 is YYNGEE.

The CDR3, as DNA: TGCGCCAGCAGCCAAGGCTCCCGGGTCTACACCGGGGAGCTGTTTTTT. Translated: CASSQGSRVYTGELFF. The rearrangement uses TRBV4-3 and TRBJ2-2; D is unclear. From germline, CDR1 is LGHNA and CDR2 YSLEER. Trimming removed 1 base from V and 3 bases from J, with 12 bases in between. This CDR3 comprises 16 residues.

This chain's CDR3 is CASSQDANRETETQYF. The DNA of the CDR3 is TGTGCCAGCAGCCAAGACGCGAACAGGGAAACGGAGACCCAGTACTTC. V is TRBV14 and J is TRBJ2-5; maybe TRBD1 (6 bases). CDR1 and CDR2 from the germline V gene are SGHDN and FVKESK. V gave up 0 bases and J gave up 5 bases, with 16 bases separating them. The CDR3 covers 16 residues. Combining the CDR3 with reference TRBV14 and TRBJ2-5 gives the whole variable domain EAGVTQFPSHSVIEKGQTVTLRCDPISGHDNLYWYRRVMGKEIKFLLHFVKESKQDESGMPNNRFLAERTGGTYSTLKVQPAELEDSGVYFCASSQDANRETETQYFGPGTRLLVL.

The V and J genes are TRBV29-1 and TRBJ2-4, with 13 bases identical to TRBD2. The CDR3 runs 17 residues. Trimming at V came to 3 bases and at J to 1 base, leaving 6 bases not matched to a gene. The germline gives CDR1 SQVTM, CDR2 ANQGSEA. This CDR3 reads CSVETSGGPLAKNIQYF. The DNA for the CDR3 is TGCAGCGTTGAGACTAGCGGGGGGCCCCTCGCCAAAAACATTCAGTACTTC.

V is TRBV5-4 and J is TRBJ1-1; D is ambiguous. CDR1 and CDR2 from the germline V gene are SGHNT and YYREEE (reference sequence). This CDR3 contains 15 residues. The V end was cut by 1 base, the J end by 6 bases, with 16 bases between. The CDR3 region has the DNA TGTGCCAGCAGCTTGTACCCCAGACTTTTTCCTGAAGCTTTCTTT. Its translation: CASSLYPRLFPEAFF.

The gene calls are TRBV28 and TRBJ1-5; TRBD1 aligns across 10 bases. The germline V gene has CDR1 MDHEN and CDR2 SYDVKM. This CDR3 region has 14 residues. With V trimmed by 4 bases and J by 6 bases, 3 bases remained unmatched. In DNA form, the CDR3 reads TGTGCCAGCAGTTCAGGACAGGGGGGTCAGCCCCAGCATTTT. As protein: CASSSGQGGQPQHF.

The CDR3 bases are TGTGCCAGCAGCTCCACTGGACTAGCGGGAGGGGAGCAGTTCTTC. Translating it yields CASSSTGLAGGEQFF. The V and J genes are TRBV7-6 and TRBJ2-1, with 15 bases fitting TRBD2. The CDR3 loop spans 15 amino acids. J gave up 10 bases and V 4 bases, and 5 bases lay outside the gene matches. Germline-derived CDR1 and CDR2 are SGHVS and FNYEAQ.

CDR3 sequence: CASSVPLAQAYNEQFF. Written as DNA, the CDR3 is TGTGCCAGCAGTGTTCCCCTAGCGCAAGCCTACAATGAGCAGTTCTTC. The rearrangement links TRBV25-1 to TRBJ2-1; a weak D match, TRBD2 (6 bases). The germline CDR1 and CDR2 sequences are MGHDK and SYGVNS. The CDR3 contains 16 residues. V dropped 4 bases and J dropped 2 bases, with 15 bases sitting between them.

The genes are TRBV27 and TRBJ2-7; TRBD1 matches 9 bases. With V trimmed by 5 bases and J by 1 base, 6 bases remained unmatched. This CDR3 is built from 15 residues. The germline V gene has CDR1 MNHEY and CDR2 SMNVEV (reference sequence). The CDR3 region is CASSPPDRGSYEQYF. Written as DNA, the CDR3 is TGTGCCAGCAGTCCCCCGGACAGGGGATCCTACGAGCAGTACTTC.

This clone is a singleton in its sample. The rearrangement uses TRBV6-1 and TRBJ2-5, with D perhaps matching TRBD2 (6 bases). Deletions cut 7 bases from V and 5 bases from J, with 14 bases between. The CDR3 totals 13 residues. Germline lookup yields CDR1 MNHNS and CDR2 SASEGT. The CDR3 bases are TGTGCCAGCACCCCGACTAGAGTGGAGACCCAGTACTTC. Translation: CASTPTRVETQYF.

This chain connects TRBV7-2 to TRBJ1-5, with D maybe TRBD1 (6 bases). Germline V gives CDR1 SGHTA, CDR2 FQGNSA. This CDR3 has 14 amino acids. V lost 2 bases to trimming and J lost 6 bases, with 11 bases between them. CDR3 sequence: CASSLRGGGQPQHF. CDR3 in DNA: TGTGCCAGCAGCTTAAGAGGGGGTGGTCAGCCCCAGCATTTT.

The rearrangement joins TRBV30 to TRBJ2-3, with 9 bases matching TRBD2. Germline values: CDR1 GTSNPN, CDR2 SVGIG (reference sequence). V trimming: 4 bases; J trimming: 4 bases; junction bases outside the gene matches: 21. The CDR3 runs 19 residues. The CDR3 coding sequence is TGTGCCTGGATTGGGGCAGGGACCGCTAGCGGGATAAGGCCAGATACGCAGTATTTT. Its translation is CAWIGAGTASGIRPDTQYF.

The chain's CDR3 is CATSRASVSETQYF. DNA of the CDR3: TGTGCCACCAGCAGAGCTAGCGTATCAGAGACCCAGTACTTC. The chain carries TRBV15 and TRBJ2-5, with D perhaps TRBD2 (6 bases). CDR1 LNHNV and CDR2 YYDKDF come from the germline V gene (reference sequence). Trimming removed 1 base at V and 4 bases at J, with 10 bases between. The CDR3 is made up of 14 amino acids.

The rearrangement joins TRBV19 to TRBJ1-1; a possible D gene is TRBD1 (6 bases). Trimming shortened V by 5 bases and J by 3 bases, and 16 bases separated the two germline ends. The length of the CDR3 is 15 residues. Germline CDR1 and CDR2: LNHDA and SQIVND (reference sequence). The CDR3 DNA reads TGTGCCAGTAGTCCGTCGGGACACCTGGACACTGAAGCTTTCTTT. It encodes CASSPSGHLDTEAFF.